The entry below gives a single TCR beta chain sequence along with its context. This clonotype is medium-sized (0.01 to 0.1%) in terms of sample share. The specificity of this receptor is unknown. No qualities accompany the bases; no much larger clone lies one base away. The treatment or condition label corresponds to: roughly ten-day PBMC culture with coronavirus spike peptide pools or control peptides (ViraFEST assay). The study used the ViraFEST assay, which expanded antigen-specific T cells with peptide pools and then identified expanded clonotypes by TCR sequencing. Positive SARS-CoV-2 PCR tests in the convalescent patients dated from March to December 2020, before Alpha, Beta and Delta variants emerged in the United States. More than 1.5 million PBMCs per well were cultured in IMDM with approximately 5% human AB serum and about 9.2 IU/ml IL-2, plus 10 ug/ml peptide pools. On days 3 and 7, half of the culture medium was replaced with fresh IL-2-containing medium. Once the cells had been in culture for about 10 days, the EasySep CD4+ T cell isolation kit was used to isolate CD4+ T cells by negative selection. PBMCs were separated from whole blood using Ficoll-Paque Plus gradient centrifugation and then either used fresh or cryopreserved at -140C. Culture conditions were generally each tested in triplicate wells.

This entry is derived from a study of vaccination and CD4 T cells after COVID-19 (dated by TCRdb to the early 2020s). Concerning the study at large: Convalescent patients had a positive SARS-CoV-2 result on nasal swab PCR, and of these patients, some 10 had mild disease and one had severe disease. Six males and four females were included in the convalescent cohort, with two Hispanic individuals, seven Caucasians, two Asians and one multiracial person represented. Two doses of either the Pfizer-BioNTech BNT162b2 vaccine (n=8) or the Moderna mRNA-1273 vaccine (n=2) were administered to participants. Post-COVID blood samples were collected from convalescent patients a median of around 100 days after diagnosis, with a range of about 35 to 180 days. The time from the second vaccine dose to post-vaccine blood sampling had a median of around 72 days and ranged from about 14 to 241 days. The cultures were stimulated with overlapping spike peptide pools from SARS-CoV-2 and from the common cold coronaviruses HCoV-NL63, HCoV-OC43 and HCoV-229E. Control cultures received a CEFX viral epitope pool as the positive control, an HIV-1 Nef peptide pool as the negative control, or no peptide. In ten to eleven COVID-19 convalescent patients and several infection-naive healthy vaccine recipients, the spike-specific CD4+ TCR repertoire before mRNA vaccination was compared with the repertoire after mRNA vaccination.

Summary of the overall study and its limitations: Of the vaccine-specific clones in convalescent patients, 304 of 307, or nearly all, reacted only to SARS-CoV-2 spike and did not cross-react with common cold coronaviruses. The median number of SARS-CoV-2-reactive clonotypes rose from 21 after infection to 35 to 45 after vaccination, but the change was not significant. The number of convalescent patients in the study was relatively small, and the study did not examine early timepoints following natural infection. In convalescent patients, a median around 90% of post-vaccine SARS-CoV-2-reactive clones were detected only after vaccination, and vaccine-specific priming was suggested by this finding.

Receptor libraries were prepared by PCR. TCR sequencing of DNA from cultured CD4+ T cells used the Oncomine TCR Beta short-read assay at the Johns Hopkins FTIC core. The QIAamp micro DNA kit was used to extract genomic DNA from the cultured CD4+ T cells. Oncomine TCR Beta libraries made from cultured CD4+ T cells were pooled using unique dual indexes and sequenced on an Illumina iSeq 100. The authors' pipeline ran thus. Non-productive sequences were filtered out, and CDR3s that did not start with C, did not end with F or W, or were shorter than 7 amino acids were discarded. The MANAFEST web application identified antigen-specific clonotypes by comparing peptide-stimulated wells against reference wells and other culture wells. An FDR below 0.05, an odds ratio above 5, and a productive frequency above 0.1% in at least two of three replicate wells were required for clones to be considered positive. A clonotype counted as cross-reactive if it showed significant expansion both in the SARS-CoV-2 spike wells and in at least one common cold coronavirus spike condition. Similarity between CDR3 sequences was evaluated in R version 3.6.1 using Levenshtein distances (stringdist) and unrooted phylogenetic trees (ape). TCRdb itself trimmed the public reads at Q25 with fastp, ran MiXCR and retained productive beta chains. Duplicate CDR3 protein sequences are folded into a single record with the most common DNA and genes. TCRdb, not the authors, supplied the V and J calls. This sample lists about 15,000 distinct CDR3 sequences; roughly 60% were detected once. The ten largest account for approximately 15% of the sample.

The germline V end is reduced by 3 bases and the J end by 3 bases; junction bases left unmatched: 0. There are 13 amino acids in the CDR3, from cysteine to phenylalanine inclusive. Only the CDR3 part of the read is kept: 39 bases, read in frame from the first base. CDR1 and CDR2 were assigned from the germline V gene as MRHNA and SNTAGT. This receptor was identified in a human donor who had recovered from COVID-19. The V and J genes are TRBV6-4 and TRBJ2-3, and 7 junction bases match TRBD2. The sequenced material came from CD4+ T cells from blood, cultured in vitro. The DNA is as follows: TGTGCCAGCAGTGAGCGGGAGACAGATACGCAGTATTTT. It codes for CASSERETDTQYF.